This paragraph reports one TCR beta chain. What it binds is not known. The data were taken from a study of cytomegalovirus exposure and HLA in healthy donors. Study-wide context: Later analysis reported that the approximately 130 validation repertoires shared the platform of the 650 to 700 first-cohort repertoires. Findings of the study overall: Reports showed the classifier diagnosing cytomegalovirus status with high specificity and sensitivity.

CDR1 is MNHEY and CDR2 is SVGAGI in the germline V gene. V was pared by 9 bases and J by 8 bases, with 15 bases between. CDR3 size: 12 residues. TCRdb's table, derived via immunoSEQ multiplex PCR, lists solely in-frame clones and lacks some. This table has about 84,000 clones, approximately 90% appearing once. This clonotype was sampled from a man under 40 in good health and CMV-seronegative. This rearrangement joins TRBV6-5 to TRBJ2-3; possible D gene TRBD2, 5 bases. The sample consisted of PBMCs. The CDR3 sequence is CASLTRGGTQYF. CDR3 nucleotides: TGTGCCAGTCTAACACGCGGAGGTACGCAGTATTTT.